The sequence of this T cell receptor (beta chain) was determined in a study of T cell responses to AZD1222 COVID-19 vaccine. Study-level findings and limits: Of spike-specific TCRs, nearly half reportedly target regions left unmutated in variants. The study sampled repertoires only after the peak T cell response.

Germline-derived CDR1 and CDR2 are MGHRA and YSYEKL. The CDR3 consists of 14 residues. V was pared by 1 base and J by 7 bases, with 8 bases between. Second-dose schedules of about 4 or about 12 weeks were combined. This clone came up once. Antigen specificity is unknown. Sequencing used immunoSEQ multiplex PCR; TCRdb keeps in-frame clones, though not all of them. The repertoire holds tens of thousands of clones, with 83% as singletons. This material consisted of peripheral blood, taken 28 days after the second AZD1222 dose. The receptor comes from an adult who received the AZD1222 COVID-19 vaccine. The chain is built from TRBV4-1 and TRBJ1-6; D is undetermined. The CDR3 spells CASSQVPSNSPLHF. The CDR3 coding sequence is TGCGCCAGCAGCCAAGTCCCTTCGAATTCACCCCTCCACTTT.